This T cell receptor (beta chain) was sequenced in a study of T cells in Graves' hyperthyroidism and ophthalmopathy. Regarding the study as a whole: It was a median 6.5 months before onset that the model predicted ophthalmopathy. Among clonotypes expanded in thyroid above 0.001, most were also found in blood. Patients with ophthalmopathy were separated from those with stable hyperthyroidism by a 13 V-J model.

About this clonotype: The target antigen is unknown.

Amplified TCR beta CDR3 regions came from RNA transcripts. When the TCR CDR3 underwent first-round RT-PCR, the HTBI primer set was used. TCRdb passed the multiplex PCR reads through MiXCR, listing each CDR3 protein once. The profile shows a few hundred thousand distinct CDR3 sequences, 40% to 50% of them singletons. Orbital computed tomography, thyroid ultrasound, serum thyroxine and TRAb, and clinical symptoms together informed the diagnoses. The sample consisted of peripheral blood or thyroid tissue (not recorded which). The clonotype was recovered from an adult woman with Graves' disease, either hyperthyroidism or ophthalmopathy (not recorded which).

The DNA for the CDR3 is TGTGCCAGCAGTTACTCGGGTCCTAGCGTCCTAGCCTACGAGCAGTACTTC. Translation: CASSYSGPSVLAYEQYF. This sequence joins TRBV6-5 and TRBJ2-7; D is perhaps TRBD2 (6 bases). Trimming removed 0 bases from V and 2 bases from J, with 17 bases in between. This CDR3 comprises 17 residues. The V gene's germline CDR1 is MNHEY and CDR2 SVGAGI.